This TCR beta chain was captured in a study of spatial heterogeneity in lung cancer. In the study overall: Beta-chain sequences were consistently detected more often than alpha-chain sequences.

Every TCR cDNA molecule bore a unique molecular identifier. TCRdb reanalysed the 5' RACE reads using MiXCR and keeps one entry per CDR3 protein. This table holds 5,000 to 6,500 distinct CDR3 sequences, roughly 4% found once. This clonotype occurred a few times. As yet, its antigen is unknown. A much larger clone differs from this one at a single base, so this may be a read error. Time point meaning: sample taken at primary tumor resection. Unsorted samples of tumor, nontumor lung or frozen PBMC had their whole RNA sequenced. Broader study findings: Mutation counts in tumors were tracked by counts of expanded intratumoral alpha and beta TCRs.

Germline CDR1 reads LGHDT; CDR2 reads YNNKEL (reference sequence). The CDR3 has 15 amino acids. Sequenced here: lung tumor tissue, sampled at surgery. This TCR was sampled from a female donor with early-stage non-small cell lung cancer. The chain has TRBV3-1 and TRBJ1-2; D is unresolved. The CDR3 protein is CASSPFPPSTGGYNF. DNA for the CDR3: TGTGCCAGCAGCCCCTTCCCGCCCTCGACGGGAGGCTACAACTTC.